A selection of T cell receptor beta chains follows, all from one sample in a study of T cells in localized non-small cell lung cancer. Libraries were prepared by immunoSEQ multiplex PCR; TCRdb keeps only in-frame clonotypes and omits some of them. The sample lists some 52,000 clones; around 82% were seen once. The specimen comprised PBMCs, sampled before any cancer treatment. The source is a woman aged 40-69 years with stage II lung adenocarcinoma. CDR3s include the opening cysteine and the closing phenylalanine or tryptophan. A D gene is named only where the DNA matches it firmly. Clone size appears in some rows only: once, few, many, or a class for an expanded clone.

d_call	clone_size	v_call	j_call	cdr3_nt	cdr3_aa
.	medium-sized	TRBV4-3	TRBJ1-1	TGCGCCAGCAGCCAAGAGGGGGGACGGTTGAACACTGAAGCTTTCTTT	CASSQEGGRLNTEAFF
.	.	TRBV6-1	TRBJ2-5	TGTGCCAGCAGTGAAACCCCCTTAGAGACCCAGTACTTC	CASSETPLETQYF
TRBD2	.	TRBV7-2	TRBJ2-7	TGTGCCAGCAGCTTGACTAGCGGGGGAACTCTACCGGGGCTCGAGCAGTACTTC	CASSLTSGGTLPGLEQYF
.	.	TRBV29-1	TRBJ2-5	TGCAGCATAACCCAAGCCGGGGGCCGGGAGACCCAGTACTTC	CSITQAGGRETQYF
.	few	TRBV19	TRBJ2-2	TGTGCCAGTACCCGCATGGGTTCTGCGAACACCGGGGAGCTGTTTTTT	CASTRMGSANTGELFF
.	.	TRBV28	TRBJ1-4	TGTGCCAGCAGTTTAGCGGGCCTGGGTAATGAAAAACTGTTTTTT	CASSLAGLGNEKLFF
TRBD1	.	TRBV15	TRBJ1-4	TGTGCCACCAGCAGTCAGGACAGGTCGGATGAAAAACTGTTTTTT	CATSSQDRSDEKLFF
.	.	TRBV5-6	TRBJ1-2	TGTGCCAGCAGCCTTGCTGTGGGTTCATACTATGGCTACACCTTC	CASSLAVGSYYGYTF
.	.	TRBV11-3	TRBJ2-6	TGTGCCAGCAGCCCCGCGGGAGGGGCCAACGTCCTGACTTTC	CASSPAGGANVLTF
.	.	TRBV27	TRBJ1-4	TGTGCCAGCAGTAGGACTAATGAAAAACTGTTTTTT	CASSRTNEKLFF
.	.	TRBV6-5	TRBJ1-5	TGTGCCAGCCAGAGGGGAGGCAATCAGCCCCAGCATTTT	CASQRGGNQPQHF
.	.	TRBV27	TRBJ1-1	TGTGCCAGCAGTCTACAGCGGAACACTGAAGCTTTCTTT	CASSLQRNTEAFF
.	.	TRBV10-3	TRBJ2-7	TGTGCCATCAGTGAGTTTGAGGGAACCTACGAGCAGTACTTC	CAISEFEGTYEQYF
.	.	TRBV30	TRBJ1-3	TGTGCCTGGAGAGACAGCAACTCTGGAAACACCATATATTTT	CAWRDSNSGNTIYF
.	.	TRBV29-1	TRBJ2-7	TGCAGCGTTGAATCGGGGCCGGGATACGAGCAGTACTTC	CSVESGPGYEQYF
TRBD1	.	TRBV28	TRBJ1-1	TGTGCCAGCAGTCCTTCAGGGGGCGCAACATGGACTGAAGCTTTCTTT	CASSPSGGATWTEAFF
.	.	TRBV6-5	TRBJ2-7	TGTGCCAGCGGCGGCGGACCCTACGAGCAGTACTTC	CASGGGPYEQYF
TRBD2	.	TRBV2	TRBJ2-3	TGTGCCAGCAGTGATAAGCGGGGGGGCCTGAATACGCAGTATTTT	CASSDKRGGLNTQYF
TRBD2	.	TRBV13	TRBJ2-5	TGTGCCAGCAGCTTGACTAGCGGGGAAGAGACCCAGTACTTC	CASSLTSGEETQYF
TRBD1	.	TRBV9	TRBJ2-4	TGTGCCAGCAGCACGAGGACAGGGGGAAACATTCAGTACTTC	CASSTRTGGNIQYF
.	.	TRBV7-3	TRBJ2-3	TGTGCCAGCAGCTCGACCCTAGCGGATACGCAGTATTTT	CASSSTLADTQYF
.	.	TRBV18	TRBJ2-1	TGTGCCAGCTCACCAGGGAGGCCCTACAATGAGCAGTTCTTC	CASSPGRPYNEQFF
.	.	TRBV5-6	TRBJ1-5	TGTGCCAGCAGCCAGAGGTCTAGCAATCAGCCCCAGCATTTT	CASSQRSSNQPQHF
.	once	TRBV4-3	TRBJ2-2	TGCGCCAGCAGCCAAGTTGGGACCGGGGAGCTGTTTTTT	CASSQVGTGELFF
.	.	TRBV28	TRBJ1-5	TGTGCCAGCAGGGGGATTAATCGCAATCAGCCCCAGCATTTT	CASRGINRNQPQHF
TRBD1	.	TRBV6-1	TRBJ1-5	TGTGCCAGCAGTGGCAAGGGGGCTGGAAGCAATCAGCCCCAGCATTTT	CASSGKGAGSNQPQHF
.	.	TRBV7-2	TRBJ1-1	TGTGCCAGCAGCTTAGCGGGGGGGATCACGAACACTGAAGCTTTCTTT	CASSLAGGITNTEAFF
TRBD1	.	TRBV7-2	TRBJ1-5	TGTGCCAGCAGCCCGGCGATGGGGACAGTTCATTTT	CASSPAMGTVHF
.	.	TRBV20-1	TRBJ1-1	TGCAGTGCTGGGGATGCGAGTGAAGCTTTCTTT	CSAGDASEAFF
.	many	TRBV6-5	TRBJ2-7	TGTGCCAGCTCCCGGGGAGCTGTGGACGAGCAGTACTTC	CASSRGAVDEQYF
.	once	TRBV2	TRBJ1-1	TGTGCCAGCACCGTGGCGCGGGACGTTGGTGAAGCTTTCTTT	CASTVARDVGEAFF
.	.	TRBV28	TRBJ1-2	TGTGCCAGCAGTACAGGGTCGGCTAACTATGGCTACACCTTC	CASSTGSANYGYTF
.	.	TRBV28	TRBJ2-7	TGTGCCAGCAGTCCGCCGGGGGCTCTAGAGCAGTACTTC	CASSPPGALEQYF
TRBD1	.	TRBV6-1	TRBJ1-5	TGTGCCAGCAGGGAGACAGGGGATAGCAATCAGCCCCAGCATTTT	CASRETGDSNQPQHF
.	.	TRBV29-1	TRBJ2-6	TGCGGAAGTCCTGACAGCCCCATCGTACCTGGGGCCAACGTCCTGACTTTC	CGSPDSPIVPGANVLTF
TRBD1	.	TRBV7-3	TRBJ2-3	TGTGCCAGCAGCCTCGGACAGGGACGAGGGACAGATACGCAGTATTTT	CASSLGQGRGTDTQYF
.	.	TRBV10-1	TRBJ2-2	TGCGCCAGCAGTGACAGGGAGGCCGGGGAGCTGTTTTTT	CASSDREAGELFF
.	.	TRBV2	TRBJ1-1	TGTGCCAGCAGTGAAACAGGGCAGGGTTTCTTT	CASSETGQGFF
TRBD1	.	TRBV5-8	TRBJ1-5	TGTGCCAGCAGCCGCGGGACAGGGGGCGCGTGGGAGCCCCAGCATTTT	CASSRGTGGAWEPQHF
TRBD1	once	TRBV6-5	TRBJ1-5	TGTGCCATCAGCACAGGGGATAGCAATCAGCCCCAGCATTTT	CAISTGDSNQPQHF
TRBD2	.	TRBV4-3	TRBJ2-3	TGCGCCAGCAGCCAAGATAGAATGGGCGGGGGGGCGACAGATACGCAGTATTTT	CASSQDRMGGGATDTQYF
.	.	TRBV14	TRBJ1-1	TGTGCCAGCAGCCAAGATGGGCGACTTCCGCAAGCTTTCTTT	CASSQDGRLPQAFF
.	.	TRBV5-4	TRBJ2-7	TGTGCCAGCAGCTTGGACGGTCCCTACGAGCAGTACTTC	CASSLDGPYEQYF
.	.	TRBV6-6	TRBJ2-6	TGTGCCAGCAGTCCACAGGGATCTGGGGCCAACGTCCTGACTTTC	CASSPQGSGANVLTF
TRBD1	.	TRBV29-1	TRBJ1-2	TGCAGCGTTGAAGGGACAGGGGGCGACTATGGCTACACCTTC	CSVEGTGGDYGYTF
.	.	TRBV6-4	TRBJ2-3	TGTGCCAGCAGTGAAGGTCAGATTAGCACAGATACGCAGTATTTT	CASSEGQISTDTQYF